These 27 T cell receptor beta chains originate from one sample sequenced in a study of control samples from healthy donors and cancer patients. Clones were sequenced by immunoSEQ multiplex PCR, and TCRdb holds only the in-frame ones, with some missing. The table records around 150,000 clones, 85% to 90% of them present only once. Sequencing was performed on blood. Every receptor here comes from a man aged 30 to 39 in good health.

The V gene is TRBV2, the J gene TRBJ1-3; D remains unclear. The germline gives CDR1 SNHLY, CDR2 FYNNEI. The CDR3 has 12 amino acids. V was clipped by 7 bases and J by 0 bases, with 4 bases between them. DNA for the CDR3: TGTGCCAGCATCTACTCTGGAAACACCATATATTTT. Translation: CASIYSGNTIYF.

The rearrangement uses TRBV28 and TRBJ1-4, with no clear D. This CDR3 is built from 12 residues. Germline CDR1 reads MDHEN; CDR2 reads SYDVKM. V gave up 3 bases and J gave up 12 bases, with 11 bases separating them. CDR3 loop: CASSLDRRELFF. CDR3 bases: TGTGCCAGCAGTTTGGACCGACGGGAACTGTTTTTT.

This clone was detected once. The V call is TRBV28, the J call TRBJ1-3; D unclear. From germline, CDR1 is MDHEN and CDR2 SYDVKM. Trimming shortened V by 1 base and J by 0 bases, and 4 bases separated the two germline ends. This CDR3 is built from 14 residues. The CDR3 DNA is TGTGCCAGCAGTTTATACCGCTCTGGAAACACCATATATTTT. It translates to CASSLYRSGNTIYF.

The chain is built from TRBV11-2 and TRBJ2-1; unclear D gene. V was pared by 3 bases and J by 6 bases, with 0 bases between. This CDR3 region has 10 residues. Germline V gene sequence: CDR1 SGHAT, CDR2 FQNNGV. The CDR3 nucleotides read TGTGCCAGCAGCTTCAATGAGCAGTTCTTC. Translating it yields CASSFNEQFF. Full variable domain (outside the CDR3, taken from reference TRBV11-2 and TRBJ2-1): EAGVAQSPRYKIIEKRQSVAFWCNPISGHATLYWYQQILGQGPKLLIQFQNNGVVDDSQLPKDRFSAERLKGVDSTLKIQPAKLEDSAVYLCASSFNEQFFGPGTRLTVL.

The chain combines TRBV28 with TRBJ1-1; the match to TRBD1 covers 7 bases. The V gene's germline CDR1 is MDHEN and CDR2 SYDVKM. With 7 bases clipped from V and 1 base from J, the junction kept 3 bases outside the gene matches. The CDR3 spans 13 residues. The CDR3 spells CASIRGGNTEAFF. Written as DNA, the CDR3 is TGTGCCAGCATCAGGGGGGGGAACACTGAAGCTTTCTTT.

This clone was counted a few times. V usage is TRBV19 and J usage is TRBJ1-6; D is possibly TRBD1 (5 bases). Germline V lookup: CDR1 LNHDA, CDR2 SQIVND (reference sequence). V was clipped by 3 bases and J by 1 base, with 10 bases between them. The CDR3 runs to 16 residues. The CDR3 protein is CASSMSGPSYNSPLHF. The CDR3 DNA is TGTGCCAGTAGTATGTCGGGGCCATCCTATAATTCACCCCTCCACTTT.

The chain uses TRBV6-5 and TRBJ2-1, with a possible D match to TRBD2 (5 bases). The CDR3 totals 15 residues. V lost 6 bases to trimming and J lost 6 bases, with 18 bases between them. Germline V gives CDR1 MNHEY, CDR2 SVGAGI. CDR3 protein: CASSITSFPSNEQFF. CDR3 nucleotide sequence: TGTGCCAGCAGCATAACTAGTTTTCCCTCCAATGAGCAGTTCTTC.

V gene TRBV18 combines with J gene TRBJ2-1; tentatively, D is TRBD1 or TRBD2 (5 bases each). Germline V lookup: CDR1 KGHSH, CDR2 LQKENI. Trimming stripped 2 bases from V and 1 base from J, with 15 bases between. This CDR3 region has 17 residues. DNA of the CDR3: TGTGCCAGCTCACCAGCGTACGGGACGGCGTCCTACAATGAGCAGTTCTTC. Its translation is CASSPAYGTASYNEQFF.

With respect to this clone: Additional DNA sequences in this sample encode the identical CDR3. The J gene is TRBJ1-3, the V gene TRBV6-5; D possibly corresponds to TRBD1 (5 bases). This CDR3 region has 15 residues. With 8 bases removed from V and 4 bases from J, the gap between germline ends came to 18 bases. CDR1 and CDR2 from the germline V gene are MNHEY and SVGAGI. The CDR3 region is CASSYSGGAGNTIYF. In nucleotides, the CDR3 is TGTGCCAGCTCCTACTCCGGAGGGGCCGGAAACACCATATATTTT.

V and J are TRBV7-9 and TRBJ2-6; D ambiguous. This CDR3 has 17 amino acids. V lost 3 bases, J lost 2 bases, and 14 bases lay in between. Germline V lookup: CDR1 SEHNR, CDR2 FQNEAQ (reference sequence). CDR3 coding DNA: TGTGCCAGCAGCTTTGACACATTATCCCCTGGGGCCAACGTCCTGACTTTC. Its translation: CASSFDTLSPGANVLTF.

A word on this clone: This same CDR3 is encoded by further DNA sequences in the sample. The CDR3 sequence: CASSQDRAGGRPQHF. The CDR3 bases are TGTGCCAGCAGCCAAGACCGGGCAGGCGGTCGGCCCCAGCATTTT. V is TRBV3-1 (or the pseudogene TRBV3-2) and J is TRBJ1-5; D unclear. The V end was cut by 0 bases, the J end by 9 bases, with 15 bases between. The CDR3 totals 15 residues. Germline-derived CDR1 and CDR2 are LGHDT and YNNKEL (reference sequence).

The V call is TRBV6-1, the J call TRBJ1-2, with unresolved D. V dropped 2 bases and J dropped 4 bases, with 14 bases sitting between them. The CDR3 has 15 amino acids. Per germline, CDR1 MNHNS and CDR2 SASEGT. CDR3 region: CASSELFTAGYGYTF. In DNA form, the CDR3 reads TGTGCCAGCAGTGAATTATTTACAGCAGGCTATGGCTACACCTTC.

The chain recombines TRBV28 with TRBJ2-7; D tentatively fits TRBD1 or TRBD2 (5 bases each). V lost 1 base, J lost 2 bases, and 12 bases lay in between. Germline V CDR1 and CDR2: MDHEN, SYDVKM. The CDR3 sequence is 15 residues long. The CDR3 region has the DNA TGTGCCAGCAGTTTATATCCAGGGACCCCCTACGAGCAGTACTTC. It yields the protein CASSLYPGTPYEQYF.

The chain joins TRBV27 to TRBJ1-6; D gene ambiguous. Trimming removed 4 bases at V and 4 bases at J, with 11 bases between. The CDR3 length is 15 residues. CDR1 MNHEY and CDR2 SMNVEV come from the germline V gene (reference sequence). CDR3 nucleotide sequence: TGTGCCAGCAGTTCCAGAGAGACTTATAATTCACCCCTCCACTTT. This translates into CASSSRETYNSPLHF.

The V gene is TRBV28, the J gene TRBJ2-3; tentative D call: TRBD2 (6 bases). The V end lost 5 bases, the J end lost 1 base, and 16 bases lay between the germline ends. CDR1 is MDHEN and CDR2 is SYDVKM in the germline V gene. The CDR3 spans 16 residues. For the CDR3, the DNA is TGTGCCAGCAGTGACTTCGGAGGGAAGGGCACAGATACGCAGTATTTT. This gives the protein CASSDFGGKGTDTQYF.

The chain has TRBV13 and TRBJ2-3, with 8 bases matching TRBD2. The CDR3 extends over 19 amino acids. The germline gives CDR1 PRHDT, CDR2 FYEKMQ (reference sequence). After removal of 5 bases from V and 2 bases from J, the junction contained 18 bases not matched to a gene. The CDR3, as DNA: TGTGCCAGCAGCCCGGGACTTTTCTGGTTAGCGGGACCCACAGATACGCAGTATTTT. It codes for CASSPGLFWLAGPTDTQYF.

This clone showed up just once. This chain links TRBV6-1 with TRBJ1-2, with 8 bases matching TRBD1. This CDR3 is 15 amino acids long. V was pared by 1 base and J by 1 base, with 2 bases of the junction left unmatched. Germline V CDR1 and CDR2: MNHNS, SASEGT. CDR3 in DNA: TGTGCCAGCAGTGAAGGGACAGGGAATAACTATGGCTACACCTTC. Encoded protein: CASSEGTGNNYGYTF.

The count of this clone is one. The chain links TRBV27 to TRBJ2-3, with 8 positions matching TRBD2. The CDR3 consists of 18 residues. Germline CDR1 is MNHEY and CDR2 is SMNVEV (reference sequence). V lost 5 bases and J lost 5; bases outside the gene matches: 18. Here the CDR3 reads CASSILPFGGGRGDTQYF. The CDR3 region has the DNA TGTGCCAGCAGTATCCTTCCCTTTGGCGGGGGGAGGGGAGATACGCAGTATTTT.

The V and J genes are TRBV5-1 and TRBJ1-4; D unresolved. The CDR3 is made up of 16 amino acids. Germline assignment: CDR1 SGHRS and CDR2 YFSETQ. Trimming removed 2 bases from V and 0 bases from J, with 11 bases in between. CDR3 bases: TGCGCCAGCAGCTTACAATTCTCCGCAACTAATGAAAAACTGTTTTTT. Translating it yields CASSLQFSATNEKLFF.

This clone has only one observation. This same CDR3 is encoded by further DNA sequences in the sample. The chain is built from TRBV4-2 and TRBJ2-5, with D perhaps matching TRBD1 (6 bases). Germline V gene sequence: CDR1 LGHNA, CDR2 YNFKEQ. This CDR3 has 15 residues. Trimming shortened V by 0 bases and J by 3 bases, and 11 bases separated the two germline ends. Here the CDR3 reads CASSQEEDRKETQYF. DNA of the CDR3: TGTGCCAGCAGCCAAGAAGAGGACAGAAAAGAGACCCAGTACTTC.

The chain employs TRBV9 and TRBJ1-5, with a tentative D call TRBD1 (5 bases). The CDR3 covers 15 residues. CDR1 is SGDLS and CDR2 is YYNGEE in the germline V gene. V gave up 0 bases and J gave up 4 bases, with 11 bases separating them. The CDR3 DNA reads as TGTGCCAGCAGCGTAGAGGGGAACCTGAATCAGCCCCAGCATTTT. Residues: CASSVEGNLNQPQHF.

The rearrangement uses TRBV7-8 and TRBJ2-4; D gene ambiguous. Trimming stripped 3 bases from V and 0 bases from J, with 3 bases between. The germline V gene has CDR1 SGHVS and CDR2 FQNEAQ. The CDR3 sequence is 13 residues long. CDR3 in amino acids: CASSFLAKNIQYF. As DNA, the CDR3 is TGTGCCAGCAGCTTTCTAGCCAAAAACATTCAGTACTTC.

V gene TRBV12-3 or TRBV12-4 combines with J gene TRBJ2-5; no definite D call. The CDR3 contains 13 residues. Trimming cost V 3 bases and J 3 bases, with 8 bases left between them. The CDR3 DNA reads as TGTGCCAGCAGTTTTGGGGTTAAAGAGACCCAGTACTTC. It is translated as CASSFGVKETQYF.

This clone was seen once. The chain uses TRBV12-5 and TRBJ2-1, with TRBD1 identical over 7 bases. J lost 4 bases, V lost 4 bases, and 4 bases had no gene match. The CDR3 is 14 amino acids. Germline assignment: CDR1 LGHNT and CDR2 FRNRAP. The CDR3 DNA reads TGTGCTAGTGGTTCCGGGACAGTATACAATGAGCAGTTCTTC. Its protein is CASGSGTVYNEQFF. The entire variable domain, with the rest obtained from reference TRBV12-5 and TRBJ2-1, is as follows: DARVTQTPRHKVTEMGQEVTMRCQPILGHNTVFWYRQTMMQGLELLAYFRNRAPLDDSGMPKDRFSAEMPDATLATLKIQPSEPRDSAVYFCASGSGTVYNEQFFGPGTRLTVL.

This clone was detected only a few times. The chain employs TRBV2 and TRBJ2-5; unclear D gene. The V gene lost 7 bases and the J gene lost 2 bases, with 5 bases spanning the gap. In germline, CDR1 is SNHLY, CDR2 FYNNEI. This CDR3 is 11 amino acids long. CDR3 sequence (DNA): TGTGCCAGCACCTTACAAGAGACCCAGTACTTC. It translates to CASTLQETQYF.

The genes are TRBV5-1 and TRBJ1-1; no definite D call. The CDR3 runs 13 residues. Germline-derived CDR1 and CDR2 are SGHRS and YFSETQ. V lost 4 bases and J 1 base, leaving 8 bases between the germline ends. Here the CDR3 DNA reads TGCGCCAGCAGCCAAACAAGGAACACTGAAGCTTTCTTT. Protein: CASSQTRNTEAFF.

The chain employs TRBV6-5 and TRBJ1-1; D is possibly TRBD1 (5 bases). From germline, CDR1 is MNHEY and CDR2 SVGAGI. CDR3 size: 14 residues. Trimming cost V 5 bases and J 5 bases, with 15 bases left between them. The CDR3 loop is CASSQQGIGTEAFF. CDR3 nucleotides: TGTGCCAGCAGTCAGCAGGGTATAGGGACTGAAGCTTTCTTT.